Sequencing of this T cell receptor (beta chain) was carried out in a study of response to subunit inactivated influenza vaccine. Study-level results: Every seasonal influenza vaccination brings in few new T cells, the authors suggested.

This clonotype was counted many times. What it recognizes is unknown. Germline CDR1 reads MGHRA; CDR2 reads YSYEKL. The CDR3 runs 14 residues. The ends lost 4 bases at V and 5 bases at J; junction bases unmatched: 6. TCRdb used MiXCR to reprocess the RT-PCR reads, holding one entry per CDR3 protein. The sample lists approximately 490,000 distinct CDR3 sequences, approximately 7.7% occurring once. This chain links TRBV4-1 with TRBJ1-1; TRBD1 agrees at 8 bases. The sequencing used PBMCs from blood, collected about 23 months after vaccination. The receptor comes from a man between 50 and 75 years old who received an inactivated influenza vaccine. This chain's CDR3 is CASSLRTGQTEAFF. The CDR3, as DNA: TGCGCCAGCAGCCTACGGACAGGGCAGACTGAAGCTTTCTTT.